This record covers a single T cell receptor (beta chain). Its antigen is not known. Gene names refer to mouse genes. The read ends 1 residue early relative to the CDR3; the germline J gene fills the gap. Time point noted: mouse harvest day 14 after allogeneic transplant. Each mouse received 10^7 T-cell-depleted marrow cells plus 10^6 splenic CD5+ T cells by tail vein. The source of the sample is a study of tissue T cells after allogeneic stem cell transplantation. Measured with immunoSEQ multiplex PCR; TCRdb has only the in-frame clones, and not every one. This sample has more than 4,000 clones, with approximately 49% found just once. Germline lookup yields CDR1 KGHPV and CDR2 FQNQEV (reference sequence). The CDR3 spans 13 residues. V trimming: 4 bases; J trimming: 7 bases; junction bases outside the gene matches: 6. Study-wide points: TCR repertoires tracked anatomic similarity, regardless of disease or transplant status.

This TCR came from a female BALB/c mouse given C57BL/6 T cells with graft-versus-host disease after an allogeneic hematopoietic cell transplant. The rearrangement uses TRBV26 and TRBJ2-7, with 8 bases aligning to TRBD1. The sequenced material came from lymph node tissue. CDR3 sequence: CASSRDRGGEQYF. The CDR3 DNA, read in part, is TGTGCCAGCAGTCGAGACAGGGGAGGGGAACAGTAC.